The 8 T cell receptor beta chains listed next were all sequenced from one sample in a study of control samples from healthy donors and cancer patients. Here immunoSEQ multiplex PCR was the method, and the copy in TCRdb shows in-frame clones only, minus some. This sample yields around 14,000 clones, of which 60% to 80% are seen a single time; about 15% belongs to the top ten. Sequenced material: formalin-fixed, paraffin-embedded tissue. These receptors all come from a female donor with lung cancer.

The chain couples TRBV9 to TRBJ2-1; D possibly uses TRBD1 or TRBD2 (6 bases each). This CDR3 is built from 16 residues. Germline values: CDR1 SGDLS, CDR2 YYNGEE. Trimming cost V 1 base and J 0 bases, with 11 bases left between them. This CDR3 is CASSVLSGASYNEQFF. The CDR3, as DNA: TGTGCCAGCAGCGTATTATCGGGGGCCTCCTACAATGAGCAGTTCTTC.

The V call is TRBV5-1, the J call TRBJ1-1; 8 bases agree with TRBD1. V trimming: 4 bases; J trimming: 1 base; junction bases outside the gene matches: 6. Germline-derived CDR1 and CDR2 are SGHRS and YFSETQ. The CDR3 has 15 residues. CDR3 nucleotide sequence: TGCGCCAGCAGCGTGGGACAGGCAAGGAACACTGAAGCTTTCTTT. This gives the protein CASSVGQARNTEAFF.

In its sample, this clone was seen once. The CDR3 region is CAWSGGLAGGNIQYF. In DNA form, the CDR3 reads TGTGCCTGGAGTGGGGGGCTCGCAGGCGGAAACATTCAGTACTTC. J is TRBJ2-4 and V is TRBV30; D is perhaps TRBD1 (6 bases). V was clipped by 1 base and J by 6 bases, with 16 bases between them. The germline gives CDR1 GTSNPN, CDR2 SVGIG (reference sequence). This CDR3 region has 15 residues.

This clone was counted a few times. The CDR3 DNA is TGTGCCAGCAGCTTGACAGGGGAGTATCAGCCCCAGCATTTT. The encoded protein is CASSLTGEYQPQHF. V and J are TRBV7-2 and TRBJ1-5; TRBD1 matches 8 bases. Germline CDR1 SGHTA, CDR2 FQGNSA. The CDR3 length is 14 residues. The V and J ends lost 3 bases and 5 bases, in that order; junction bases with no gene match: 3.

CDR3 residues: CASSRGEGAQYF. In nucleotides, the CDR3 is TGTGCCAGCAGTCGGGGTGAAGGGGCGCAGTATTTT. This rearrangement joins TRBV6-5 to TRBJ2-3; D may match TRBD1 or TRBD2 (5 bases each). This CDR3 is 12 amino acids long. CDR1 MNHEY and CDR2 SVGAGI come from the germline V gene. Trimming left V 5 bases short and J 10 bases short, with 13 bases between.

The chain employs TRBV5-1 and TRBJ2-7, with TRBD2 matching 12 bases. Trimming at V came to 4 bases and at J to 3 bases, leaving 5 bases not matched to a gene. The germline V gene encodes CDR1 SGHRS and CDR2 YFSETQ. CDR3 length: 15 residues. The DNA for the CDR3 is TGCGCCAGCAGCCCGACTAGCGGGGGAGTCTACGAGCAGTACTTC. Encoded protein: CASSPTSGGVYEQYF.

V gene TRBV2 combines with J gene TRBJ2-7; 7 bases line up with TRBD1. The germline CDR1 and CDR2 sequences are SNHLY and FYNNEI. CDR3 size: 13 residues. V dropped 5 bases and J dropped 5; count of bases not matched to a gene: 6. CDR3 residues: CASSYPGQNEQYF. For the CDR3, the DNA is TGTGCCAGCAGTTACCCGGGACAGAACGAGCAGTACTTC.

The chain joins TRBV5-6 to TRBJ1-3; D is uncertain. The CDR3 loop spans 13 amino acids. V lost 0 bases and J lost 0, with 1 base in between. Germline-derived CDR1 and CDR2 are SGHDT and YYEEEE. As DNA, the CDR3 is TGTGCCAGCAGCTTGGACTCTGGAAACACCATATATTTT. This codes for CASSLDSGNTIYF. Full variable domain (rest looked up from reference TRBV5-6 and TRBJ1-3): DAGVTQSPTHLIKTRGQQVTLRCSPKSGHDTVSWYQQALGQGPQFIFQYYEEEERQRGNFPDRFSGHQFPNYSSELNVNALLLGDSALYLCASSLDSGNTIYFGEGSWLTVV.